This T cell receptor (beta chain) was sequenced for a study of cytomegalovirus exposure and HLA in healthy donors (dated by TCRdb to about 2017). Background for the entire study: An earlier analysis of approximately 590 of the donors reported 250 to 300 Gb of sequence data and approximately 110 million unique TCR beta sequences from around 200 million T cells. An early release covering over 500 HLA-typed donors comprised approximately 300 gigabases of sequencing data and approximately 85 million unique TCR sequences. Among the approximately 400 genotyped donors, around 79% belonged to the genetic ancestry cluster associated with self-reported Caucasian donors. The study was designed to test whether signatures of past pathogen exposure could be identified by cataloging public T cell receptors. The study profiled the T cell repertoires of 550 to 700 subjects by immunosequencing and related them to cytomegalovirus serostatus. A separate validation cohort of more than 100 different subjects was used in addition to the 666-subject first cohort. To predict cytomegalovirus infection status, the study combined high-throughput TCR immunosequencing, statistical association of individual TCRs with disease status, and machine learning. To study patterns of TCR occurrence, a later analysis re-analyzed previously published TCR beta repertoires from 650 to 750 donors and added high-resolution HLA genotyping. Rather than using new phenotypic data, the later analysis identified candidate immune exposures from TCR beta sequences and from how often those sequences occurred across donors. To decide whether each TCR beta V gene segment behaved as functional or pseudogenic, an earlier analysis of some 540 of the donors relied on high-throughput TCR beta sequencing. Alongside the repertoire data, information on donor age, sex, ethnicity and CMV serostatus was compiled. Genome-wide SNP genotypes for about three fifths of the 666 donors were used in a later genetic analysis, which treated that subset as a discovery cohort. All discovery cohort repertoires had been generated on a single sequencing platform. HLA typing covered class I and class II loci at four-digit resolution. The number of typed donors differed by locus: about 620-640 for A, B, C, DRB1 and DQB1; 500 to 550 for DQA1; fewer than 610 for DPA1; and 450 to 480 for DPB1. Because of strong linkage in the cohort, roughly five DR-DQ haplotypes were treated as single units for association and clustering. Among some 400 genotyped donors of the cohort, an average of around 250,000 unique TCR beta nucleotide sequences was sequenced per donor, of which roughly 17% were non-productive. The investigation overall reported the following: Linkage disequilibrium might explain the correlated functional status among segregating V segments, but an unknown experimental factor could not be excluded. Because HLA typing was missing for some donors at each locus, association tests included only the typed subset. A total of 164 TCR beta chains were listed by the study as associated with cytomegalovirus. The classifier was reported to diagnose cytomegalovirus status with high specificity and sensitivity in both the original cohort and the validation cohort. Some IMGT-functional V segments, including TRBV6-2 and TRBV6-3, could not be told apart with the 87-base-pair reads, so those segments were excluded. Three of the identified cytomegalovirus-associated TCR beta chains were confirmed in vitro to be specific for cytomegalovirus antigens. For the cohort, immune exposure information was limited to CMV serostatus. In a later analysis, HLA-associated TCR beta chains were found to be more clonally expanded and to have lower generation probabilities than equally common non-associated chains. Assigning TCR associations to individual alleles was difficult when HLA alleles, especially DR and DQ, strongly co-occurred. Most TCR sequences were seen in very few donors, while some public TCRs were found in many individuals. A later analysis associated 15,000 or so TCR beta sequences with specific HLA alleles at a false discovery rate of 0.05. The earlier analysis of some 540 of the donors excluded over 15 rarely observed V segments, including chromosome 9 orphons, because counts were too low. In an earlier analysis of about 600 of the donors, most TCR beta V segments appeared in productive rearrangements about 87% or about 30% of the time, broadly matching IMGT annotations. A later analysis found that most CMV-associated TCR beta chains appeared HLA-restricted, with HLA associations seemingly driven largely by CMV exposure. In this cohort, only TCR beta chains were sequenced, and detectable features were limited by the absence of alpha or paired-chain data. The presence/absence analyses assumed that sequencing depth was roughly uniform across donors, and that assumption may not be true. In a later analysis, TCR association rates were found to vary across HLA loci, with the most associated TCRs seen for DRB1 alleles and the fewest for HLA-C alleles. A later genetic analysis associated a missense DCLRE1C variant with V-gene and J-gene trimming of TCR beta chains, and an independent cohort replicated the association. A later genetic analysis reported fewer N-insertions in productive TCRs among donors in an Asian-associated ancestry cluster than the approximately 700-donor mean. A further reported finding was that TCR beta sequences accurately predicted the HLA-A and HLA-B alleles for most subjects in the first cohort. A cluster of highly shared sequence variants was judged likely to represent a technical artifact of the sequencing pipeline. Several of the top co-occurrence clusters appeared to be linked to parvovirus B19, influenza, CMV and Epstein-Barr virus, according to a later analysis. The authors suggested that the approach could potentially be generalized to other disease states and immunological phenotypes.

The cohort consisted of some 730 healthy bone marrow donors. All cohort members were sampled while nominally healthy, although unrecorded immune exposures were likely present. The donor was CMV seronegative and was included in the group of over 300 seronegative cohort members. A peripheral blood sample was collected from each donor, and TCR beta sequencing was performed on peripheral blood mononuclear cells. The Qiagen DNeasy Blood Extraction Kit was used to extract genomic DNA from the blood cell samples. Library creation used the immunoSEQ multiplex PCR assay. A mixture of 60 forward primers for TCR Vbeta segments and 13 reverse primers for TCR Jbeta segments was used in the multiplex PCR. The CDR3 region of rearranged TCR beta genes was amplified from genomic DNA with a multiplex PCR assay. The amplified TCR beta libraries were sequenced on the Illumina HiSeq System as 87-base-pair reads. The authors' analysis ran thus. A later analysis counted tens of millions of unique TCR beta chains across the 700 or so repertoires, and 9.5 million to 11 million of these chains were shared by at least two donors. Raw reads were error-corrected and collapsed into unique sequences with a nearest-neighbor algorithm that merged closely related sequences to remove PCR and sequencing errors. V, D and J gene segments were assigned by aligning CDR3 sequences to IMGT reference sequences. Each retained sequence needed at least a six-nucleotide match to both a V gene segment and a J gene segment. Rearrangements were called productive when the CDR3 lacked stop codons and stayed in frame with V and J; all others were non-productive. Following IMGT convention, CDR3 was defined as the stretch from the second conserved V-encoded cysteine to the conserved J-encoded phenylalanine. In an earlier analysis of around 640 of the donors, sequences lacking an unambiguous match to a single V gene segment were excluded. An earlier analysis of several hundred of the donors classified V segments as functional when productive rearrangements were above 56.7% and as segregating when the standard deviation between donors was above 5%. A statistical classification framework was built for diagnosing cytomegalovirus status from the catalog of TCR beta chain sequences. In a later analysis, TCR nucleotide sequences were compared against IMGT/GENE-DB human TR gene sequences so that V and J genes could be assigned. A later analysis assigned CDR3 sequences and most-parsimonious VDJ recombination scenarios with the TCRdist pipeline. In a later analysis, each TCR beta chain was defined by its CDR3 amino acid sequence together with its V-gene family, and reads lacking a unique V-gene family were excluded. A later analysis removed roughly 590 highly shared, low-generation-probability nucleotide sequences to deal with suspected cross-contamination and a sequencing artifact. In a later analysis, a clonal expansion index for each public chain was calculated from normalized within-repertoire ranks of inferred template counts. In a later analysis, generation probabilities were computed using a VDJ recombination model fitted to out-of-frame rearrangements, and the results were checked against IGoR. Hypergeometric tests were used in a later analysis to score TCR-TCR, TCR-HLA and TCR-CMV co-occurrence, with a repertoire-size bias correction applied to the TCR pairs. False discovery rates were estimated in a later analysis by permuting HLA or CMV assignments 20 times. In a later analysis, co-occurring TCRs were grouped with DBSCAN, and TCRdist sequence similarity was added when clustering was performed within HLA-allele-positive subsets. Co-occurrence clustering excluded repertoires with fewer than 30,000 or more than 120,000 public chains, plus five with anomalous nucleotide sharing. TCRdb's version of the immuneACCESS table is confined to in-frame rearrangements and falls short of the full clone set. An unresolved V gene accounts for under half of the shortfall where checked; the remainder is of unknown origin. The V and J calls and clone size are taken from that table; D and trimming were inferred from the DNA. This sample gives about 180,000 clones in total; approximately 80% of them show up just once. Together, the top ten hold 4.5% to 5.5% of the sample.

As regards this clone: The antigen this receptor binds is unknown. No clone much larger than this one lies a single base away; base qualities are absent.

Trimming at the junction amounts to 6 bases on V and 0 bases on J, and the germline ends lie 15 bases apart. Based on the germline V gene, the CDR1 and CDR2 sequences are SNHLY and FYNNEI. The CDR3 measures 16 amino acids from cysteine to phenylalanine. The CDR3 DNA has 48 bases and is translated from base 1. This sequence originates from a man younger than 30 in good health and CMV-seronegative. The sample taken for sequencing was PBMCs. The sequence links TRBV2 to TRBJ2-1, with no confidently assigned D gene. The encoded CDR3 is CASSPRQVHSYNEQFF. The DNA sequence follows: TGTGCCAGCAGCCCAAGGCAGGTACACTCCTACAATGAGCAGTTCTTC.